This entry features one T cell receptor (beta chain) sequence. Its antigen target is currently unknown. The sample comes from a study of monozygotic twins with inflammatory bowel disease (dated by TCRdb to between 2018 and 2021). For the wider study: A total of roughly 28 monozygotic twin pairs were included in the full study, comprising nine German pairs (four IBD-concordant, five IBD-discordant) and 19 IBD-discordant Danish pairs. The search for disease-associated traits relied mainly on comparing IBD patients with their genetically identical healthy co-twins within discordant pairs. Each individual had, on average, about 151 000 unique TCRalpha sequences and 181 000 unique TCRbeta sequences available for analysis. The paper as a whole reports these results and caveats: Repertoire similarity did not differ between concordant and discordant twins, possibly due to limited statistical power. Different T cell subtypes could not be distinguished in the analysis. Fewer clonotypes were shared with other individuals by IBD patients than by healthy twins, most markedly in patients showing signs of disease activity. No single strong signal or clonotype linked to IBD turned up in the results, so the idea that one exists was not supported. Because patients were on differing immunosuppressive treatments, the repertoires may have picked up extra background noise and inter-individual variability. IBD patients had lower TCRbeta repertoire diversity, measured by the inverse Simpson index, than their healthy co-twins.

From a lookup of the germline V gene, CDR1 and CDR2 are SGDLS and YYNGEE. Spanning cysteine to phenylalanine, the CDR3 consists of 14 amino acids. DNA is not on record. From each donor, an approximately 2.5 ml peripheral blood sample was collected into PAXgene tubes and stored at -80 degrees C. Without any T cell sorting, total RNA was extracted from whole blood using the PAXgene blood miRNA kit on an automated QIAcube. Deep TCRalpha and TCRbeta repertoire profiling with unique molecular barcoding was performed on peripheral blood of monozygotic twin pairs concordant or discordant for inflammatory bowel disease. For every twin pair, smoking habits were documented, and each individual was categorised as a current, former or never smoker. Library preparation employed 5' RACE. For each TCR library, around 3,800 ng of total RNA was used. For each sample, cDNA was synthesized in eight separate reactions using SMARTScribe reverse transcriptase. Unique molecular identifiers containing a 6-nucleotide sample barcode were introduced through template switching during cDNA synthesis. Two nested PCRs of approximately 16 and 9 cycles amplified the TCRalpha and TCRbeta cDNA, and bead purification followed each PCR. Before amplification, cDNA was treated with uracil DNA-glycosylase and purified using the QIAquick PCR purification kit. The second PCR was the step at which Illumina TruSeq-compatible adapters and sample-specific barcodes were added. Library quality and concentration were checked on TapeStation and Qubit, and libraries were pooled at approximately 5 ng each. The pooled libraries were sequenced with 2 x 100 bp reads and custom sequencing primers on an Illumina HiSeq2500 single-index Rapid Run. As for how the authors treated the data: UMI-based consensus assembly with MiGEC version 1.2.6 was used to correct PCR and sequencing errors. MiXCR version 2.1.1 handled V(D)J alignment, clonotype assembly and CDR3 extraction. Normalisation of gene usage, clonotype sharing and MAIT/NKT TCR abundance was achieved by analysing the top 1000, 10 000 and 20 000 clonotypes per sample. Diversity was computed as the inverse Simpson index with the vegan R package after downsampling to 27 000 UMIs. Paired Mann-Whitney U tests were applied to discordant twin pairs, and Benjamini-Hochberg correction was used for multiple testing. Each entry corresponds to one CDR3 protein sequence from reads that TCRdb reprocessed, and DNA is not given. The V and J calls shown here were made by TCRdb, not taken from the authors' results. The table kept for this sample lists approximately 150,000 distinct CDR3 sequences. In total, the top ten clones hold 2.4% of the sample.

The sample comprised blood. In this chain, TRBV9 is recombined with TRBJ2-2; the D call of TRBD2 rests on TCRdb alone, since no DNA is present to check it. The receptor's source is a human donor with ulcerative colitis or Crohn's disease, or a healthy co-twin of an affected twin (not recorded which). The CDR3 protein: CASSIFSQSGELFF.